This T cell receptor (beta chain) came from a study of T cell repertoires in cytomegalovirus infection. Study-wide background: Indicated by public TCR beta signatures were CMV infection and matching HLA type.

The CDR3 is made up of 14 amino acids. Trimming took 5 bases from V and 6 from J; bases not matched to a gene: 10. CDR1 is SQVTM, CDR2 ANQGSEA, per germline. With respect to this clonotype: Its antigen is currently unknown.

Using its own MiXCR run on the reads, TCRdb lists one record per CDR3 protein. In the table there are roughly 500,000 distinct CDR3 sequences, about 39% of which are singletons. The sample consisted of cultured PBMCs, taken from culture after CMV antigen stimulation. The TCR originated in a human donor in good health (CMV status not recorded). Some clones in this sample may be carry-over from other donors' samples. The rearrangement links TRBV29-1 to TRBJ1-1; 9 nucleotides align to TRBD1. The CDR3 protein is CSVRQGVGLAEAFF. CDR3 DNA: TGCAGCGTTCGACAGGGGGTAGGATTGGCTGAAGCTTTCTTT.